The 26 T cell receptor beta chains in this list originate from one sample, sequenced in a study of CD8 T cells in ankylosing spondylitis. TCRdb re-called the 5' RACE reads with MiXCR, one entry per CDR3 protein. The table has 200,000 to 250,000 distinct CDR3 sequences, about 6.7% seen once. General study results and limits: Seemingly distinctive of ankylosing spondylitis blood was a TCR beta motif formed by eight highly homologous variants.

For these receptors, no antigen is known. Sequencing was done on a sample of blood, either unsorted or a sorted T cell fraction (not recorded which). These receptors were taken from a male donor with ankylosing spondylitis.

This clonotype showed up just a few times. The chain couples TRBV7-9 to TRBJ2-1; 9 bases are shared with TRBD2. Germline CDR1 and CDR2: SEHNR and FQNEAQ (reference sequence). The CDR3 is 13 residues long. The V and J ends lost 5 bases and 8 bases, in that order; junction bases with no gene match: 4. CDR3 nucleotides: TGTGCCAGCAGCACCAGACTAGCGGATGAGCAGTTCTTC. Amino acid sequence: CASSTRLADEQFF.

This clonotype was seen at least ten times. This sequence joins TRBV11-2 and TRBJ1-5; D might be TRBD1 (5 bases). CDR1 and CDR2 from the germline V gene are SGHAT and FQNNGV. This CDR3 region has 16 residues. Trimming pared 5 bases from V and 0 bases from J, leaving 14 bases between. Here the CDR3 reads CASSKGTEYSNQPQHF. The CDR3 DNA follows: TGTGCCAGCAGCAAAGGGACGGAATATAGCAATCAGCCCCAGCATTTT.

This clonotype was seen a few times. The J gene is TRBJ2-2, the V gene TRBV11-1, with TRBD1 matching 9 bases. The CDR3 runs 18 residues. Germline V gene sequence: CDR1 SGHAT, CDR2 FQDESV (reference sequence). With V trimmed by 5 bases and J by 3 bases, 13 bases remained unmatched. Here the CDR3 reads CASSPTGGQGFYTGELFF. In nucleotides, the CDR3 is TGTGCCAGCAGCCCCACGGGCGGACAGGGGTTTTACACCGGGGAGCTGTTTTTT.

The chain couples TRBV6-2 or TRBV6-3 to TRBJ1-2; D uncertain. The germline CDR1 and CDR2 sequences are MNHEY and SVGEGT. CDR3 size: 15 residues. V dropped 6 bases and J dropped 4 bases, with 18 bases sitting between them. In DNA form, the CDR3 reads TGTGCCAGCAGCCCGGGGTATCTCTTCTCCTATGGCTACACCTTC. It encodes CASSPGYLFSYGYTF.

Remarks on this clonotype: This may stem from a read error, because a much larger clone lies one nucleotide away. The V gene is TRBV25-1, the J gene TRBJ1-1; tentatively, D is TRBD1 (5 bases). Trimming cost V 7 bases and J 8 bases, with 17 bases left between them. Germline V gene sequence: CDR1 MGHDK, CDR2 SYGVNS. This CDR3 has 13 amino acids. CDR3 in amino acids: CASTCLGAREAFF. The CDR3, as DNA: TGTGCCAGCACCTGCTTAGGGGCCAGAGAAGCTTTCTTT.

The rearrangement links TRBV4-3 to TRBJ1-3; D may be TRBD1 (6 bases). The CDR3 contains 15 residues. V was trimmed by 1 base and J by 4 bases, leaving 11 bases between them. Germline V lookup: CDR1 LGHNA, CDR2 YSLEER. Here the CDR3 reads CASSQGTADGNTIYF. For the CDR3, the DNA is TGCGCCAGCAGCCAAGGGACAGCCGACGGAAACACCATATATTTT.

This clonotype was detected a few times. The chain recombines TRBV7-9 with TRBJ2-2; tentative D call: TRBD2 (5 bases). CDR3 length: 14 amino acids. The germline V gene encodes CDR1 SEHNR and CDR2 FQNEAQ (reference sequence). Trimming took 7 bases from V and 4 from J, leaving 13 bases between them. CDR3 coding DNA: TGTGCCAGCACTACCGGGGTCGGCACCGGGGAGCTGTTTTTT. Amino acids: CASTTGVGTGELFF.

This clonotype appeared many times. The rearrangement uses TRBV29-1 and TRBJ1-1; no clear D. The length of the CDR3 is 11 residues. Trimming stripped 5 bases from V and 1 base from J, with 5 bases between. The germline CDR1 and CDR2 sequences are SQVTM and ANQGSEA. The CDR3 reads CSVRRNTEAFF. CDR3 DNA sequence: TGCAGCGTTAGAAGGAACACTGAAGCTTTCTTT.

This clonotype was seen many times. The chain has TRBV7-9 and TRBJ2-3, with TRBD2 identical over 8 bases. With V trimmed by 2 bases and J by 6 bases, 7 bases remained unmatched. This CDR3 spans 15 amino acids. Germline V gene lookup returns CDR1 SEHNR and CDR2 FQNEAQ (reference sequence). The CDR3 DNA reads TGTGCCAGCAGCTTAATAGCGGGGCCTGGGGATACGCAGTATTTT. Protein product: CASSLIAGPGDTQYF.

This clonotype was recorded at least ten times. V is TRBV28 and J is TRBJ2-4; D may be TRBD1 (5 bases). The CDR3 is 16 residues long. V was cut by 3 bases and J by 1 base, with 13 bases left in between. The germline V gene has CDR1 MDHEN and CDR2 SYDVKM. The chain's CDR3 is CASSFRAVGAKNIQYF. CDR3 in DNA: TGTGCCAGCAGTTTCAGGGCAGTAGGGGCCAAAAACATTCAGTACTTC.

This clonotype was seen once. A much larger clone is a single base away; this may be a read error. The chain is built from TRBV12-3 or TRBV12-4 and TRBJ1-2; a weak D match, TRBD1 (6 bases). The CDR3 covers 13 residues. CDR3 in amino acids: CASTLGGRYDYTF. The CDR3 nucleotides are TGTGCCAGCACCCTAGGGGGGAGGTATGACTACACCTTC.

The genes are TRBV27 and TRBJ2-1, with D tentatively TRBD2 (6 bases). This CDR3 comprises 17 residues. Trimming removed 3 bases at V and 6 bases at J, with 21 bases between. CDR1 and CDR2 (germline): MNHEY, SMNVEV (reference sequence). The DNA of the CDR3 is TGTGCCAGCAGTTTGTTCCTCGGGACTGCCGGAAGCAATGAGCAGTTCTTC. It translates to CASSLFLGTAGSNEQFF.

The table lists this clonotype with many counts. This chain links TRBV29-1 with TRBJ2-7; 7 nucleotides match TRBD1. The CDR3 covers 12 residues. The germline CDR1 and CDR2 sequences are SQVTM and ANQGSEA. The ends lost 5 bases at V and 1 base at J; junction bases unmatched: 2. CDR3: CSVRGQSYEQYF. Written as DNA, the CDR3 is TGCAGCGTTCGGGGACAGTCCTACGAGCAGTACTTC.

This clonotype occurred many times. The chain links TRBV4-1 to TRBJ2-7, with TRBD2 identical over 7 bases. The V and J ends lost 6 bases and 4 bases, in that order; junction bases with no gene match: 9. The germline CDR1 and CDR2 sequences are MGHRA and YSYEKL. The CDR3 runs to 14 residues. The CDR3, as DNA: TGCGCCAGCAGTCCCATAGCGGGTGGTTACGAGCAGTACTTC. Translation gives CASSPIAGGYEQYF.

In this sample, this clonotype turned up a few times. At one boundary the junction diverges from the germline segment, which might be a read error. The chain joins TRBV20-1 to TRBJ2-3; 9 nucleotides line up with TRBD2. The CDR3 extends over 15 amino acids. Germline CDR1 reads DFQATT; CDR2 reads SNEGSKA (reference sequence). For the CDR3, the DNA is TGCTGTGCTAGAGATCTAGCGGGGCGCACAGATACGCAGTATTTT. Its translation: CCARDLAGRTDTQYF.

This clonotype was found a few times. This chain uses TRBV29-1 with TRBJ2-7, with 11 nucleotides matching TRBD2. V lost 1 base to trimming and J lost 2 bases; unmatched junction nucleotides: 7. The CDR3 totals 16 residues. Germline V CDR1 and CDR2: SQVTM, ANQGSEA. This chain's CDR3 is CSVEGTLTSGAYEQYF. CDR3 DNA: TGCAGCGTTGAAGGAACTCTGACTAGCGGGGCCTACGAGCAGTACTTC.

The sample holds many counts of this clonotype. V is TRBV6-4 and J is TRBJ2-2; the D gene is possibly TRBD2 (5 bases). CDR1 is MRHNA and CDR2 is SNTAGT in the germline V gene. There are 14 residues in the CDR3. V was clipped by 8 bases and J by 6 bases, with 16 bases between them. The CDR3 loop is CASSRANFAGELFF. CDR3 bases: TGTGCCAGCTCGAGGGCGAATTTTGCCGGGGAGCTGTTTTTT.

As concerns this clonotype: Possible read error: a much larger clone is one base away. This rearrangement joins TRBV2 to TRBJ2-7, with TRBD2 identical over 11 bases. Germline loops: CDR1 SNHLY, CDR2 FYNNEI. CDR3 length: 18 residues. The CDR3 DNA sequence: TGTGCCATCAGTCAATTTACTAGCGGGAGTTATTCGCGGTACGAGCAGTACTTC. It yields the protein CAISQFTSGSYSRYEQYF.

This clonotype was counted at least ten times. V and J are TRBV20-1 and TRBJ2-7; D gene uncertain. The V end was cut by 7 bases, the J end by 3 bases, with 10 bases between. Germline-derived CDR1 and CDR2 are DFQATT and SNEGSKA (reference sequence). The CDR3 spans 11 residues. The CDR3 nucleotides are TGCAGTGGGAGTAGTAACTACGAGCAGTACTTC. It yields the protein CSGSSNYEQYF.

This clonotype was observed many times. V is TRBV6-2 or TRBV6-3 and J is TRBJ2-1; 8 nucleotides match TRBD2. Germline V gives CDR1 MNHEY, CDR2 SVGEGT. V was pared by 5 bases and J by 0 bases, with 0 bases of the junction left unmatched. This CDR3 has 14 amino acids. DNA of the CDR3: TGTGCCAGCAGTAGCGGGAGCTCCTACAATGAGCAGTTCTTC. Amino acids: CASSSGSSYNEQFF.

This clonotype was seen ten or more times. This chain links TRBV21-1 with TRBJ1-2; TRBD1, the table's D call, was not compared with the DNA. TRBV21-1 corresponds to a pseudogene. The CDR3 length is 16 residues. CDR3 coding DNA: TGTGCCAGCAGCACCCAACAGGGGGCATCTAACTATGGCTACACCTTC. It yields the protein CASSTQQGASNYGYTF.

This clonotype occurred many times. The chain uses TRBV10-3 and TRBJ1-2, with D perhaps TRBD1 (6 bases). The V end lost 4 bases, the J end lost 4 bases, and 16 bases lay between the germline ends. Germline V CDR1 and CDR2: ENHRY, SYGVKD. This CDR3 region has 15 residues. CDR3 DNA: TGTGCCATCAGTGGACAGGATCTTAGTTCCTATGGCTACACCTTC. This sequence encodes CAISGQDLSSYGYTF.

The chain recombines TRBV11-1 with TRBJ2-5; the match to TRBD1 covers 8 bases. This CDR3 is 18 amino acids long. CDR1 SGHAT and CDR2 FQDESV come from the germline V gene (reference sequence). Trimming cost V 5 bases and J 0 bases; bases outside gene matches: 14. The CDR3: CASSRTPWQDRDQETQYF. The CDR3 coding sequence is TGTGCCAGCAGCCGAACCCCTTGGCAGGACAGGGACCAAGAGACCCAGTACTTC. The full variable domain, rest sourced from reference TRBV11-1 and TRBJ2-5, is EAEVAQSPRYKITEKSQAVAFWCDPISGHATLYWYRQILGQGPELLVQFQDESVVDDSQLPKDRFSAERLKGVDSTLKIQPAELGDSAMYLCASSRTPWQDRDQETQYFGPGTRLLVL.

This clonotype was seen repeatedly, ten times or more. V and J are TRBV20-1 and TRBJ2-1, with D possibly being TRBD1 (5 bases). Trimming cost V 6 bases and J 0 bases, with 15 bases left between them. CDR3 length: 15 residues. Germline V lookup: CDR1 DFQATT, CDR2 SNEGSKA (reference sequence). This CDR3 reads CSARGALSSYNEQFF. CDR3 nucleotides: TGCAGTGCCCGTGGGGCGTTGAGCTCCTACAATGAGCAGTTCTTC.

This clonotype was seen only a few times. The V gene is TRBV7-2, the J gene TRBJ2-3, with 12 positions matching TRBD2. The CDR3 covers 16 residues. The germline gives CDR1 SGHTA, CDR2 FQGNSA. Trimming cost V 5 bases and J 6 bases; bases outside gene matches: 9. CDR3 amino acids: CASSPRLAGAKDTQYF. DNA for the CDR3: TGTGCCAGCAGCCCACGACTAGCGGGAGCAAAGGATACGCAGTATTTT.

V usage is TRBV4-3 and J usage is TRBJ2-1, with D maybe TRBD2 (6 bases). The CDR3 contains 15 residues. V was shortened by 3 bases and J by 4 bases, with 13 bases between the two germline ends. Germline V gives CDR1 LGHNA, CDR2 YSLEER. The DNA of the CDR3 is TGCGCCAGCAGCCAGGTGGGGACTTTTTACAATGAGCAGTTCTTC. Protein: CASSQVGTFYNEQFF.